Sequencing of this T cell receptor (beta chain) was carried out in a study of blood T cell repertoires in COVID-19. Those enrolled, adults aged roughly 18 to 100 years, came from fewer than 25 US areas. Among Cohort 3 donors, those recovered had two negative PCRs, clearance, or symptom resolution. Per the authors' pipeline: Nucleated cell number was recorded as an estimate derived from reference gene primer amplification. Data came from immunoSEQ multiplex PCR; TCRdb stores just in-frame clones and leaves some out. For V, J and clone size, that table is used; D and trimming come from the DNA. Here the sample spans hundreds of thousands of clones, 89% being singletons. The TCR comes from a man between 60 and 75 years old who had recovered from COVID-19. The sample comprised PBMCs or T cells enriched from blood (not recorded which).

In DNA, the CDR3 is TGTGCCAGCAGCCCAGATACCGGGACTAGATACTACGAGCAGTACTTC. Its protein is CASSPDTGTRYYEQYF. This chain connects TRBV7-2 to TRBJ2-7, with 8 bases aligning to TRBD2. Germline V gives CDR1 SGHTA, CDR2 FQGNSA. The CDR3 sequence is 16 residues long. Unmatched junction bases numbered 12, after V lost 5 bases and J lost 3 bases.